These T cell receptor beta chains were read from a single sample in a study of shared clonotypes between healthy human individuals. Produced via immunoSEQ multiplex PCR; TCRdb's table is partial and in-frame only. The data contain some 790,000 clones, over 55% of them seen just once; the ten biggest clones take up 1.8%. Sequencing used memory CD4+ T cells sorted from blood. The source of these receptors is a woman in her thirties in good health. Each CDR3 is given with its conserved first and last residue. D genes are given only for firm matches. The listing skips clone size in some rows; elsewhere it reads once, few, many or a size class.

d_gene: -; abundance: -; v_gene: TRBV28; j_gene: TRBJ2-5; CDR3nt: TGTGCCAGCAGTCTCGGGACGATTGTGAGAGGTGAAGAGACCCAGTACTTC; CDR3aa: CASSLGTIVRGEETQYF
d_gene: -; abundance: -; v_gene: TRBV28; j_gene: TRBJ1-2; CDR3nt: TGTGCCAGCAGTGAAATTGGGGTAGGCCTCAACTATGGCTACACCTTC; CDR3aa: CASSEIGVGLNYGYTF
d_gene: -; abundance: once; v_gene: TRBV2; j_gene: TRBJ2-2; CDR3nt: TGTGCCAGCAGTGAACTAGGTTCGGCCGGGGAGCTGTTTTTT; CDR3aa: CASSELGSAGELFF
d_gene: -; abundance: -; v_gene: TRBV2; j_gene: TRBJ1-4; CDR3nt: TGTGCCAGCAGTCAGACGACAACTAATGAAAAACTGTTTTTT; CDR3aa: CASSQTTTNEKLFF
d_gene: TRBD2; abundance: -; v_gene: TRBV5-1; j_gene: TRBJ2-2; CDR3nt: TGCGCCAGCAGCTTGGACCTAGCGGGAGACACCGGGGAGCTGTTTTTT; CDR3aa: CASSLDLAGDTGELFF
d_gene: -; abundance: many; v_gene: TRBV18; j_gene: TRBJ2-2; CDR3nt: TGTGCCAGCTCACCTCTAACGTCGAGCGGGGAGCTGTTTTTT; CDR3aa: CASSPLTSSGELFF
d_gene: -; abundance: -; v_gene: TRBV2; j_gene: TRBJ2-3; CDR3nt: TGTGCCAGCAGAATAGGGGGACCACAAGGGGCAGATACGCAGTATTTT; CDR3aa: CASRIGGPQGADTQYF
d_gene: TRBD2; abundance: -; v_gene: TRBV6-6; j_gene: TRBJ2-1; CDR3nt: TGTGCCAGCAGAAAACTAGCGGACTCCTACAATGAGCAGTTCTTC; CDR3aa: CASRKLADSYNEQFF
d_gene: -; abundance: -; v_gene: TRBV7-2; j_gene: TRBJ2-7; CDR3nt: TGTGCCAGCAGCTGGGATTTCTACGAGCAGTACTTC; CDR3aa: CASSWDFYEQYF
d_gene: -; abundance: -; v_gene: TRBV5-1; j_gene: TRBJ1-5; CDR3nt: TGCGCCAGCAGCTTGGGTGGGTCTAGCAATCAGCCCCAGCATTTT; CDR3aa: CASSLGGSSNQPQHF
d_gene: -; abundance: -; v_gene: TRBV27; j_gene: TRBJ2-7; CDR3nt: TGTGCCAGCACGTCAGAACCGGACAGATCTACCTACGAGCAGTACTTC; CDR3aa: CASTSEPDRSTYEQYF
d_gene: -; abundance: -; v_gene: TRBV11-3; j_gene: TRBJ2-7; CDR3nt: TGTGCCAGCAGCTTAACTCCTGGCTCCTACGAGCAGTACTTC; CDR3aa: CASSLTPGSYEQYF
d_gene: -; abundance: -; v_gene: TRBV5-1; j_gene: TRBJ2-5; CDR3nt: TGCGCCAGCAGCTTGTCCTTCGAGGAGACCCAGTACTTC; CDR3aa: CASSLSFEETQYF
d_gene: TRBD2; abundance: -; v_gene: TRBV6-1; j_gene: TRBJ2-3; CDR3nt: TGTGCCAGCAGTGAATGGGGGGGGGTAACAGATACGCAGTATTTT; CDR3aa: CASSEWGGVTDTQYF
d_gene: TRBD1; abundance: few; v_gene: TRBV27; j_gene: TRBJ2-3; CDR3nt: TGTGCCAGCAGTGCCTGGACAGGGTCTGGCACAGATACGCAGTATTTT; CDR3aa: CASSAWTGSGTDTQYF